The rows below give T cell receptor beta chains drawn from one sample of a study of radiotherapy plus CTLA-4 blockade in lung cancer. The repertoire was sequenced with immunoSEQ multiplex PCR; TCRdb's copy has only in-frame clones and lacks some. The sample includes around 55,000 clones, roughly four fifths seen only once; the top ten take 6.1%. The sequenced sample was peripheral blood, obtained from a patient treated with radiotherapy plus ipilimumab. The receptors were sampled from a human donor with non-small cell lung cancer whose response to radiotherapy plus ipilimumab could not be evaluated. Both conserved end residues are part of each CDR3. A D gene is named only where the DNA matches it firmly. Where a row states a size, it is once, few, many or the class of an expanded clone; other rows omit it.

d_call	v_call	cdr3_length	clone_size	j_call	cdr3_nt	cdr3_aa
.	TRBV7-9	13	.	TRBJ2-7	TGTGCCAGCACCAACCCATCTTTGGAGGAGCAGTACTTC	CASTNPSLEEQYF
TRBD1	TRBV7-2	14	.	TRBJ2-7	TGTGCCAGCTCCCGGGACAGGGGGGCCTACGAGCAGTACTTC	CASSRDRGAYEQYF
TRBD1	TRBV4-3	16	.	TRBJ2-7	TGCGCCAGCAGCCAAGGAGGCTACAGGGGCTCCTACGAGCAGTACTTC	CASSQGGYRGSYEQYF
.	TRBV28	15	.	TRBJ2-3	TGTGCCAGCAGTTTGCCGACAGGCCCCACAGATACGCAGTATTTT	CASSLPTGPTDTQYF
.	TRBV7-8	16	.	TRBJ1-5	TGTGCCAGCAGCTTACGGGCCGGATCGGGGGATCAGCCCCAGCATTTT	CASSLRAGSGDQPQHF
.	TRBV6-5	13	.	TRBJ1-1	TGTGCCAGCAGAACCCAGGCGAACACTGAAGCTTTCTTT	CASRTQANTEAFF
TRBD1	TRBV6-5	13	few	TRBJ1-2	TGTGCCAGCAGTTCGCACAGGGGGTATGGCTACACCTTC	CASSSHRGYGYTF
TRBD1	TRBV11-2	14	.	TRBJ2-7	TGTGCCAGCAGCTTATGGGGACAGACCTACGAGCGGTACTTC	CASSLWGQTYERYF
.	TRBV11-2	16	.	TRBJ2-3	TGTGCCAGCAGCTTGGGCTGGGGGACTAGCACAGATACGCAGTATTTT	CASSLGWGTSTDTQYF
TRBD2	TRBV7-2	14	.	TRBJ2-5	TGTGCCAGCAGCCTCCAGCGGGGCGTAGAGACCCAGTACTTC	CASSLQRGVETQYF
TRBD2	TRBV6-5	16	.	TRBJ2-7	TGTGCCAGCAGTTACTCGCGGCTAGCGGGACCCTACGAGCAGTACTTC	CASSYSRLAGPYEQYF
.	TRBV4-3	17	.	TRBJ2-2	TGCGCCAGCAGCCAAGTTACGGGGGTAACGAACACCGGGGAGCTGTTTTTT	CASSQVTGVTNTGELFF
TRBD2	TRBV5-1	15	.	TRBJ2-1	TGCGCCAGCAGCTTGTCGGGACTATCCCACAATGAGCAGTTCTTC	CASSLSGLSHNEQFF
TRBD1	TRBV7-8	15	.	TRBJ1-4	TGTGCCAGCAGCCTGTACAGGGGGCGGGAAGAAAAACTGTTTTTT	CASSLYRGREEKLFF
TRBD2	TRBV5-4	18	once	TRBJ2-7	TGTGCCAGCAGCTTGGGGCAGGGACTAGCGGGCCTCTCCTACGAGCAGTACTTC	CASSLGQGLAGLSYEQYF
.	TRBV7-6	15	.	TRBJ2-7	TGTGCCAGCAGCTTAGTTGCCAAGGGGGCCTACGAGCAGTACTTC	CASSLVAKGAYEQYF
TRBD1	TRBV27	16	.	TRBJ1-2	TGTGCCAGCTCCCGGCAGGGGGCACGCGAACACTATGGCTACACCTTC	CASSRQGAREHYGYTF
.	TRBV9	13	once	TRBJ2-7	TGTGCCAGCAGCGTGACCTCAGGTGACGAGCAGTACTTC	CASSVTSGDEQYF
.	TRBV19	13	.	TRBJ1-2	TGTGCCAGTAGAGAATTGGACTCCGGGGGCTACACCTTC	CASRELDSGGYTF
TRBD2	TRBV4-3	15	.	TRBJ2-1	TGCGCCAGCAGCCAAGATCTCCCGGGGGGAAATGAGCAGTTCTTC	CASSQDLPGGNEQFF
TRBD1	TRBV9	14	.	TRBJ2-7	TGTGCCAGCAGCGTAACTGGGACAGCCTACGAGCAGTACTTC	CASSVTGTAYEQYF
TRBD1	TRBV19	14	once	TRBJ1-2	TGTGCCAGTAGCCGGACAGGGGAGTTCTATGGCTACACCTTC	CASSRTGEFYGYTF
TRBD1	TRBV7-9	15	.	TRBJ1-1	TGTGCCAGCAGCCCTTACAGGGGGCCCGACACTGAAGCTTTCTTT	CASSPYRGPDTEAFF
TRBD1	TRBV7-2	17	.	TRBJ1-4	TGTGCCAGCAGCTTACTCAGGGGGCAGGGTTCTAATGAAAAACTGTTTTTT	CASSLLRGQGSNEKLFF
TRBD2	TRBV7-8	16	once	TRBJ2-2	TGTGCCAGCAGCCCAGGGCGGGGGGGGAACACCGGGGAGCTGTTTTTT	CASSPGRGGNTGELFF
TRBD2	TRBV15	14	.	TRBJ2-1	TGTGCCACCAGCAGAGGCGTAGCGGGGGTTACGCAGTTCTTC	CATSRGVAGVTQFF
TRBD1	TRBV10-3	15	.	TRBJ2-2	TGTGCCATCAGTAGGGACAGGTTGGACACCGGGGAGCTGTTTTTT	CAISRDRLDTGELFF
TRBD2	TRBV7-9	15	.	TRBJ2-1	TGTGCCAGCGGGGGACTAGCGGGAGGAAACAATGAGCAGTTCTTC	CASGGLAGGNNEQFF
TRBD1	TRBV2	15	once	TRBJ1-6	TGTGCCAGCAGTCGACAGGGCTCCTATAATTCACCCCTCCACTTT	CASSRQGSYNSPLHF
.	TRBV6-5	14	.	TRBJ1-2	TGTGCCAGCAGTTACTCGATGGTTAGGGGCGGCTACACCTTC	CASSYSMVRGGYTF
TRBD2	TRBV9	16	.	TRBJ2-1	TGTGCCAGCAGCGTAGAAGGGACTAGGGGCCACAATGAGCAGTTCTTC	CASSVEGTRGHNEQFF
.	TRBV28	11	.	TRBJ2-1	TGTGCCAGCAGCTCTCGGACAGCAAAGGTCTTC	CASSSRTAKVF
TRBD2	TRBV9	17	.	TRBJ2-5	TGTGCCAGCAGCGCCTCTGGACTAGCGGGGGGTGGGGAGACCCAGTACTTC	CASSASGLAGGGETQYF
TRBD2	TRBV30	14	.	TRBJ2-5	TGTGCCTGGAGTGTAGGACTAGCGGGATCACCCCAGTACTTC	CAWSVGLAGSPQYF
TRBD2	TRBV6-6	14	once	TRBJ2-2	TGTGCCAGCTTAGCCTCCGGGGGGACCGGGGAGCTGTTTTTT	CASLASGGTGELFF
.	TRBV6-1	11	.	TRBJ1-6	TGTGCCGTAGGAGGAGAGCGACCCCTCCACTTT	CAVGGERPLHF
TRBD1	TRBV9	14	.	TRBJ1-6	TGTGCCAGCAGCGGTGGCAGGGGGGATTCACCCCTCCACTTT	CASSGGRGDSPLHF
.	TRBV2	15	.	TRBJ1-2	TGTGCCAGCAGCGCTGCCCGGGGGGGAACGGATGGCTACACCTTC	CASSAARGGTDGYTF
.	TRBV29-1	11	few	TRBJ1-1	TGCAGCGTTGTGCAGGCCACCGAAGCTTTCTTT	CSVVQATEAFF
.	TRBV15	16	.	TRBJ1-6	TGTGCCACCAGCAGAGGGTATGCAGGGAGGGATTCACCCCTCCACTTT	CATSRGYAGRDSPLHF